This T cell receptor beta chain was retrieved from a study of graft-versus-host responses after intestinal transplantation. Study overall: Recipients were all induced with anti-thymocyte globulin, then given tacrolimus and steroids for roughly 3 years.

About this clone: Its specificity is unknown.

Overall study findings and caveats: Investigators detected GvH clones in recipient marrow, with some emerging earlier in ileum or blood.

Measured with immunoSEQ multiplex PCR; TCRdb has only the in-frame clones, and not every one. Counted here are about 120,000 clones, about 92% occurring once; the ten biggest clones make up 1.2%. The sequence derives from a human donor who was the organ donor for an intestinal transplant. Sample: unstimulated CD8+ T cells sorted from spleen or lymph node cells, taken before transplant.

For the CDR3, the DNA is TGTGCCAGCAGCTTATCGGGGGGGGTTCAAGAGACCCAGTACTTC. Its protein is CASSLSGGVQETQYF. The chain combines TRBV11-2 with TRBJ2-5; 8 bases fit TRBD2. Germline V gene lookup returns CDR1 SGHAT and CDR2 FQNNGV. With 2 bases clipped from V and 2 bases from J, the junction kept 4 bases outside the gene matches. The CDR3 spans 15 residues.